This TCR beta chain was retrieved from a study of blood T cells in healthy people across ages. There are 15 residues in the CDR3. V was clipped by 6 bases and J by 1 base, with 15 bases between them. This clonotype was picked up a small number of times. A second roughly 6 to 11 cycle PCR used barcoded and J-beta primers. A single record per CDR3 protein comes from TCRdb applying MiXCR to the 5' RACE reads. Of some 930,000 distinct CDR3 sequences listed, about 27% are singletons. The same specimen was also included in a second study, on T cells of mothers and their children.

This sequence was found in a woman between 40 and 55 years old in good health. The chain recombines TRBV12-3 or TRBV12-4 with TRBJ1-1, with D possibly matching TRBD1 (5 bases). Specimen: blood. CDR3 nucleotides: TGTGCCAGCAGCCGAACGGGACGGACGAACACTGAAGCTTTCTTT. It yields the protein CASSRTGRTNTEAFF.